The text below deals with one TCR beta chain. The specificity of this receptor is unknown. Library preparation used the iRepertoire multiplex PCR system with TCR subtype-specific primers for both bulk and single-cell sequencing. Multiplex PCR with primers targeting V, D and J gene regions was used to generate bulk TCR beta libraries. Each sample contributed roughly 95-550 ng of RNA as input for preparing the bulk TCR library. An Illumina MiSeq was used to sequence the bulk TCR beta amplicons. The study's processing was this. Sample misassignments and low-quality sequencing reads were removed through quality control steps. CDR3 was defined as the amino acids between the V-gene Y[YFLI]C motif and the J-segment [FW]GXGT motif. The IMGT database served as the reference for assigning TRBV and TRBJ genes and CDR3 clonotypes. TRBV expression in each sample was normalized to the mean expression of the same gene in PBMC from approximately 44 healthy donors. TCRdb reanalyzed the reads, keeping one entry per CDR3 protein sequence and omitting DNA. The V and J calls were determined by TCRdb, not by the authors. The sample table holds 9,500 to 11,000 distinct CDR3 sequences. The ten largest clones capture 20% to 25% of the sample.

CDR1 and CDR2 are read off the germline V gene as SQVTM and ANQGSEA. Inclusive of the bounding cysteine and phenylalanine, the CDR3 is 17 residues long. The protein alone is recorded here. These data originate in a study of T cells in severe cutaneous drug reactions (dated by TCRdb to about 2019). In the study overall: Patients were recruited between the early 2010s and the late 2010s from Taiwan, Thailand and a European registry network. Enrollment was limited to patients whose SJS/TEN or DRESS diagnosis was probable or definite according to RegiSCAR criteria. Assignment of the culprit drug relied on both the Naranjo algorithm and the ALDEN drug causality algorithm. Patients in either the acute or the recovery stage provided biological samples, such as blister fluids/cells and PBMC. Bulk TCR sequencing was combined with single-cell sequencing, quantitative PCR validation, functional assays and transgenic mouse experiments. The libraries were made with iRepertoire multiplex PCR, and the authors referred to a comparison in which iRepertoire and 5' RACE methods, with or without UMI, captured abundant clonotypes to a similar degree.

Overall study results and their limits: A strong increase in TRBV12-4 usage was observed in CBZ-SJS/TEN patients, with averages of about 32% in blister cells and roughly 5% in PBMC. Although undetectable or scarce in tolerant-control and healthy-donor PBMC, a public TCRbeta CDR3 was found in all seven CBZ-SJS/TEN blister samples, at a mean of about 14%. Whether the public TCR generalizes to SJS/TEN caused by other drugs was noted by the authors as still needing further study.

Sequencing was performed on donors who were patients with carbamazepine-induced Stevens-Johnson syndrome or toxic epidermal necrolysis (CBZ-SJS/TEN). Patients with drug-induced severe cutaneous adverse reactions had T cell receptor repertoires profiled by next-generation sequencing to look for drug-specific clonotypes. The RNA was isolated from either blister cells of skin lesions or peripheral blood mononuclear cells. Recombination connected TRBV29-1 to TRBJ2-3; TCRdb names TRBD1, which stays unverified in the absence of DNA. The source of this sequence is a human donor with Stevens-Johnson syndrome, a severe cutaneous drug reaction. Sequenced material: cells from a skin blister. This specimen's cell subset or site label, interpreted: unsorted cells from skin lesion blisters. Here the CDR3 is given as CSVVGAVGAGTTDTQYF.